Sequencing of this T cell receptor (beta chain) was carried out in a study of OX40 agonist ivuxolimab in advanced cancers. Turning to the study itself: Every 2 weeks, patients got intravenous ivuxolimab at one of six dose levels (0.01-10 mg/kg). The dose-escalation group included hepatocellular carcinoma, melanoma, renal cell carcinoma and head and neck cancer. The study, taken as a whole, reports: Mean expanded clone counts were higher in CD8+ than CD4+ T cells.

The CDR3 is 16 residues long. Trimming cost V 2 bases and J 0 bases, with 14 bases left between them. Germline V gene sequence: CDR1 WSHSY, CDR2 SAAADI. As regards this clone: No antigen is known for it.

Assay used: immunoSEQ multiplex PCR; TCRdb lists only in-frame clones, some missing. The data hold over 45,000 clones, with approximately 88% observed a single time. This sequence was found in an adult with an advanced solid tumor such as melanoma, head and neck, liver or kidney cancer. The chain has TRBV10-2 and TRBJ2-7, with TRBD1 as a possible D gene (6 bases). Source: CD4+ or CD8+ T cells sorted from blood, taken in a trial of the OX40 agonist ivuxolimab. CDR3 loop: CASSEPNRASSYEQYF. The CDR3 region has the DNA TGCGCCAGCAGTGAGCCAAACAGGGCAAGCTCCTACGAGCAGTACTTC.